This T cell receptor beta chain was found in a study of beta chain features in type 1 diabetes. Study-wide points: For Type 1 diabetes patients, all four CD4+ subsets carried TCRB CDR3s that were moderately but significantly shorter.

This clone appeared a few times. What it binds is unknown. The authors reverse transcribed all of the isolated RNA, so sequencing captured expressed TCRB transcripts. Method: immunoSEQ multiplex PCR; TCRdb's copy keeps in-frame clones and lacks some. The data contain 150,000 to 200,000 clones, over 6% of them singletons. Germline CDR1 MDHEN, CDR2 SYDVKM. V was cut by 5 bases and J by 2 bases, with 16 bases left in between. The CDR3 loop spans 16 amino acids. The source of this sequence is a man younger than 35 with type 1 diabetes. The chain combines TRBV28 with TRBJ2-1; a possible D gene is TRBD2 (5 bases). The sequencing input was central memory CD4+ T cells from blood. The CDR3 here is CASSLSSSIAYNEQFF. The CDR3 DNA follows: TGTGCCAGCAGTCTCTCCTCTAGCATCGCCTACAATGAGCAGTTCTTC.